This entry lists 24 T cell receptor beta chains sequenced from one sample in a study of identical twins. Each CDR3 protein gets one entry after TCRdb re-called the 5' RACE reads with MiXCR. The sample holds about 790,000 distinct CDR3 sequences, 15% to 20% seen once. This sample was shared with a second study, whose subject was T cells expressing NK-cell markers.

Material for sequencing was PBMCs. Receptors were obtained from a young woman in good health.

The rearrangement joins TRBV6-1 to TRBJ2-1; TRBD2 aligns across 12 bases. This CDR3 region has 14 residues. Germline V lookup: CDR1 MNHNS, CDR2 SASEGT. V lost 5 bases to trimming and J lost 8 bases; unmatched junction nucleotides: 4. The CDR3 protein is CASSRLAGDDEQFF. CDR3 coding DNA: TGTGCCAGCAGTCGACTAGCGGGAGACGATGAGCAGTTCTTC.

This clonotype was seen repeatedly, ten times or more. This chain joins TRBV12-3 or TRBV12-4 and TRBJ2-3; 8 nucleotides line up with TRBD1. V was clipped by 1 base and J by 10 bases; unmatched bases: 4. The CDR3 runs to 13 residues. CDR3 in DNA: TGTGCCAGCAGTTTAGGACAGGGGAGCGCGCAGTATTTT. Translated: CASSLGQGSAQYF.

This clonotype occurred a few times. The genes are TRBV29-1 and TRBJ1-2, with TRBD1 identical over 7 bases. The V gene end was trimmed by 7 bases and the J gene end by 7 bases; junction bases not matched to a gene: 15. Germline V CDR1 and CDR2: SQVTM, ANQGSEA. This CDR3 has 14 residues. The CDR3 DNA reads TGCAGCGGCCTAGACGACAGGGAATTGGGTGGCTACACCTTC. This translates into CSGLDDRELGGYTF.

The gene calls are TRBV20-1 and TRBJ1-5; no firm D call. Germline V gives CDR1 DFQATT, CDR2 SNEGSKA (reference sequence). The CDR3 has 15 amino acids. V lost 1 base, J lost 1 base, and 11 bases lay in between. The CDR3 DNA sequence: TGCAGTGCTAGAGCTGAGGGTTGGAGCAATCAGCCCCAGCATTTT. It is translated as CSARAEGWSNQPQHF.

This clonotype was recorded a few times. In nucleotides, the CDR3 is TGTGCCAGCAGCTTAGCCGGGAACGCCTACGAGCAGTACTTC. It translates to CASSLAGNAYEQYF. V and J are TRBV7-9 and TRBJ2-7; the D gene is possibly TRBD2 (5 bases). The germline V and J ends were trimmed by 0 bases and 2 bases, with 8 bases remaining between them. The CDR3 consists of 14 residues. CDR1 is SEHNR, CDR2 FQNEAQ, per germline (reference sequence).

This clonotype occurred a few times. This chain connects TRBV29-1 to TRBJ1-2, with D uncertain. Germline-derived CDR1 and CDR2 are SQVTM and ANQGSEA. V lost 1 base to trimming and J lost 4 bases, with 10 bases between them. The CDR3 runs 13 residues. CDR3 DNA: TGCAGCGTTGAAGGGGTGGGATCCTATGGCTACACCTTC. Its protein product is CSVEGVGSYGYTF.

This clonotype was seen only a few times. The J gene is TRBJ2-7, the V gene TRBV12-3 or TRBV12-4; TRBD2 matches 9 bases. The length of the CDR3 is 13 residues. The V and J ends lost 6 bases and 7 bases, in that order; junction bases with no gene match: 7. Written as DNA, the CDR3 is TGTGCCAGCAGACCCGCGGGGGGGGCTGAGCAGTACTTC. Translating it yields CASRPAGGAEQYF.

This clonotype was found a few times. This chain uses TRBV18 with TRBJ2-3, with 9 positions matching TRBD2. Germline CDR1 and CDR2: KGHSH and LQKENI. CDR3 length: 17 residues. Losses at the gene ends were 1 base for V and 0 bases for J; bases not matched to a gene: 5. The CDR3 here is CASSPLAGVTSTDTQYF. DNA of the CDR3: TGTGCCAGCTCACCACTAGCGGGGGTCACTAGCACAGATACGCAGTATTTT. The full variable domain, its missing parts supplied by reference TRBV18 and TRBJ2-3, is NAGVMQNPRHLVRRRGQEARLRCSPMKGHSHVYWYRQLPEEGLKFMVYLQKENIIDESGMPKERFSAEFPKEGPSILRIQQVVRGDSAAYFCASSPLAGVTSTDTQYFGPGTRLTVL.

The chain recombines TRBV5-1 with TRBJ2-7; TRBD2 is a possible D gene (5 bases). The germline V gene encodes CDR1 SGHRS and CDR2 YFSETQ. The CDR3 loop spans 13 amino acids. V was cut by 4 bases and J by 5 bases, with 13 bases left in between. CDR3 sequence (DNA): TGCGCCAGCAGCCAAGGAAGCGGAAACGAGCAGTACTTC. This gives the protein CASSQGSGNEQYF.

This clonotype has more than one count but fewer than ten. The rearrangement uses TRBV7-9 and TRBJ2-3; TRBD2 matches at 7 bases. This CDR3 is built from 15 residues. Germline V gives CDR1 SEHNR, CDR2 FQNEAQ (reference sequence). J lost 1 base, V lost 5 bases, and 6 bases had no gene match. The chain's CDR3 is CASSHWTRGTDTQYF. The CDR3 nucleotides are TGTGCCAGCAGCCATTGGACTAGAGGCACAGATACGCAGTATTTT. The variable domain in full, with the rest retrieved from reference TRBV7-9 and TRBJ2-3, is DTGVSQNPRHKITKRGQNVTFRCDPISEHNRLYWYRQTLGQGPEFLTYFQNEAQLEKSRLLSDRFSAERPKGSFSTLEIQRTEQGDSAMYLCASSHWTRGTDTQYFGPGTRLTVL.

The V gene is TRBV4-3, the J gene TRBJ2-2; D unresolved. Deletions cut 2 bases from V and 4 bases from J, with 11 bases between. CDR1 is LGHNA and CDR2 is YSLEER in the germline V gene. This CDR3 comprises 15 residues. The CDR3 coding sequence is TGCGCCAGCAGCCAACAGTTAGTAGGCACCGGGGAGCTGTTTTTT. Encoded protein: CASSQQLVGTGELFF.

This clonotype was seen a handful of times. This chain joins TRBV20-1 and TRBJ1-3; no clear D gene. Germline CDR1 and CDR2: DFQATT and SNEGSKA (reference sequence). The germline V and J ends were trimmed by 4 bases and 3 bases, with 16 bases remaining between them. The CDR3 runs to 15 residues. In DNA form, the CDR3 reads TGCAGTGCTAAGGCCAAGGGAGTTTATGGAAACACCATATATTTT. This sequence encodes CSAKAKGVYGNTIYF.

V is TRBV12-3 or TRBV12-4 and J is TRBJ1-3, with D possibly matching TRBD1 (6 bases). The CDR3 has 15 amino acids. Trimming shortened V by 3 bases and J by 0 bases, and 9 bases separated the two germline ends. CDR3: CASSFGQISGNTIYF. The CDR3 DNA is TGTGCCAGCAGTTTCGGACAGATCTCTGGAAACACCATATATTTT.

The CDR3 DNA reads as TGTGCCAGCAGCTTATCAGGCGGGGATTCACCCCTCCACTTT. Protein: CASSLSGGDSPLHF. The chain is built from TRBV7-2 and TRBJ1-6, with D hard to call. Germline CDR1 reads SGHTA; CDR2 reads FQGNSA. The V and J ends lost 2 bases and 8 bases respectively, with 10 bases between them. The length of the CDR3 is 14 residues.

The rearrangement links TRBV13 to TRBJ2-1; 11 bases fit TRBD2. V gave up 0 bases and J gave up 7 bases; unmatched junction bases: 2. The CDR3 is 15 residues long. From germline, CDR1 is PRHDT and CDR2 FYEKMQ (reference sequence). The CDR3 DNA is TGTGCCAGCAGCTTAGGGACTAGCGGGGCTAATGAGCAGTTCTTC. It specifies CASSLGTSGANEQFF. Supplemented by reference TRBV13 and TRBJ2-1, the full variable domain reads AAGVIQSPRHLIKEKRETATLKCYPIPRHDTVYWYQQGPGQDPQFLISFYEKMQSDKGSIPDRFSAQQFSDYHSELNMSSLELGDSALYFCASSLGTSGANEQFFGPGTRLTVL.

This clonotype was seen more than once but under ten times. This chain links TRBV27 with TRBJ1-2; the D is unclear. The ends were cut back, 8 bases at V and 0 bases at J, with 16 bases in the middle. This CDR3 is 15 amino acids long. Germline V gene lookup returns CDR1 MNHEY and CDR2 SMNVEV (reference sequence). The CDR3 coding sequence is TGTGCCAGCGGGTCTCCCCAGGTGTCTAACTATGGCTACACCTTC. Its protein product is CASGSPQVSNYGYTF.

The V and J genes are TRBV6-2 or TRBV6-3 and TRBJ2-7; D is unclear. The CDR3 extends over 13 amino acids. V lost 9 bases and J lost 5, with 17 bases in between. The germline gives CDR1 MNHEY, CDR2 SVGEGT. DNA for the CDR3: TGTGCCAGGGGCCTCGCGAGTAGTGACGAGCAGTACTTC. Protein product: CARGLASSDEQYF.

This clonotype has a count of ten or more. The genes are TRBV20-1 and TRBJ2-7; D possibly matches TRBD1 or TRBD2 (7 bases each). This CDR3 has 16 amino acids. Trimming took 3 bases from V and 2 from J, leaving 20 bases between them. CDR1 is DFQATT, CDR2 SNEGSKA, per germline (reference sequence). The CDR3 DNA is TGCAGTGCTAGGCCCGCCCAGGGGGGGGTTACCTACGAGCAGTACTTC. It specifies CSARPAQGGVTYEQYF.

This clonotype was seen at least ten times. The V call is TRBV6-1, the J call TRBJ2-7, with D possibly TRBD1 on 5 matching bases. The CDR3 is 14 amino acids. CDR1 is MNHNS and CDR2 is SASEGT in the germline V gene. Trimming took 7 bases from V and 3 from J, leaving 16 bases between them. The CDR3 loop is CASMGQGINYEQYF. The CDR3, as DNA: TGTGCCAGCATGGGGCAAGGGATAAACTACGAGCAGTACTTC.

In its sample, this clonotype was seen a few times. The V gene is TRBV6-1, the J gene TRBJ1-2; possibly TRBD1 for D (5 bases). V was clipped by 8 bases and J by 10 bases, with 20 bases between them. Germline V gives CDR1 MNHNS, CDR2 SASEGT. The CDR3 contains 13 residues. Written as DNA, the CDR3 is TGTGCCAGCTCTGAGGGGAACCCAAACCTCTACACCTTC. This translates into CASSEGNPNLYTF.

Only a few counts were recorded for this clonotype. The V call is TRBV3-1, the J call TRBJ2-7; 11 bases are shared with TRBD1. This CDR3 is 15 amino acids long. V dropped 3 bases and J dropped 4; count of bases not matched to a gene: 5. Germline V gene lookup returns CDR1 LGHDT and CDR2 YNNKEL (reference sequence). CDR3 nucleotide sequence: TGTGCCAGCAGCCATAGGACAGGGGGCTATTACGAGCAGTACTTC. Its translation is CASSHRTGGYYEQYF.

This clonotype was found a few times. The chain links TRBV21-1 to TRBJ2-7; TRBD1 reflects the table's D call only, with no check against the DNA. TRBV21-1 corresponds to a pseudogene. The CDR3 has 16 amino acids. The CDR3 DNA is TGTGCCAGCAGCAAAGCCCCCGGACAGTGTATATACGAGCAGTACTTC. Encoded protein: CASSKAPGQCIYEQYF.

This sequence joins TRBV9 and TRBJ2-3; 9 nucleotides match TRBD2. CDR1 and CDR2 (germline): SGDLS, YYNGEE. After removal of 3 bases from V and 2 bases from J, the junction contained 4 bases not matched to a gene. This CDR3 has 15 amino acids. The CDR3 DNA follows: TGTGCCAGCAGCGCCAGCGGGAGGTACACAGATACGCAGTATTTT. It is translated as CASSASGRYTDTQYF.

There are a few counts of this clonotype. The gene calls are TRBV6-5 and TRBJ2-7; D is uncertain. V was cut by 0 bases and J by 3 bases, with 6 bases left in between. CDR3 length equals 13 residues. The germline gives CDR1 MNHEY, CDR2 SVGAGI. CDR3 amino acids: CASSYSMDYEQYF. In DNA form, the CDR3 reads TGTGCCAGCAGTTACTCGATGGACTACGAGCAGTACTTC.